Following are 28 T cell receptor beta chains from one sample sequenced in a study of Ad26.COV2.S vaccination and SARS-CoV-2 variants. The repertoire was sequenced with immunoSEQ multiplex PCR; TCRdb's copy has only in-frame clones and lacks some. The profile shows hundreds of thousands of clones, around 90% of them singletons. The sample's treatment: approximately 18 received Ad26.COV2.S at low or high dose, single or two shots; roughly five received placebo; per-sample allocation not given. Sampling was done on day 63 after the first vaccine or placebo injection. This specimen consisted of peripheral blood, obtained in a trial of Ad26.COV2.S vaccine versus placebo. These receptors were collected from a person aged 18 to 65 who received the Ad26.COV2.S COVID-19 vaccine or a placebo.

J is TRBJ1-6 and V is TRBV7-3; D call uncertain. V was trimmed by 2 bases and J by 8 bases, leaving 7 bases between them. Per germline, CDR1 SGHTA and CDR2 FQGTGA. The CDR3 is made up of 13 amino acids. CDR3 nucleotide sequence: TGTGCCAGCAGCTTAGGACCGGATTCACCCCTCCACTTT. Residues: CASSLGPDSPLHF.

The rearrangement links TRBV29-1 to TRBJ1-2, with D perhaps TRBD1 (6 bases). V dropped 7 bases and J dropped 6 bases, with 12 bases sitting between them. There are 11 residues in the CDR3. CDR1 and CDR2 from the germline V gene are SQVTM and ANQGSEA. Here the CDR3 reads CSAGQRNGYTF. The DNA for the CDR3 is TGCAGCGCTGGACAGCGCAATGGCTACACCTTC.

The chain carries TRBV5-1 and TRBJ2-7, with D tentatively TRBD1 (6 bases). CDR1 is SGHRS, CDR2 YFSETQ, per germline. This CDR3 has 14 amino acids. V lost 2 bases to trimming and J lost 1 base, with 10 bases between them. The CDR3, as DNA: TGCGCCAGCAGCTTTAGGACAGCATCCTACGAGCAGTACTTC. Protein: CASSFRTASYEQYF. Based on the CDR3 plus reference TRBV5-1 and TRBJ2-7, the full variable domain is KAGVTQTPRYLIKTRGQQVTLSCSPISGHRSVSWYQQTPGQGLQFLFEYFSETQRNKGNFPGRFSGRQFSNSRSEMNVSTLELGDSALYLCASSFRTASYEQYFGPGTRLTVT.

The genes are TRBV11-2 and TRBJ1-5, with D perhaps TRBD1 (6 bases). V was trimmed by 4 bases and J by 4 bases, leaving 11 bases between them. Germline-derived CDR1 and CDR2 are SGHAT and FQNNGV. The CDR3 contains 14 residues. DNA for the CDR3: TGTGCCAGCAGCTCGACGGACAGAAATCAGCCCCAGCATTTT. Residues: CASSSTDRNQPQHF.

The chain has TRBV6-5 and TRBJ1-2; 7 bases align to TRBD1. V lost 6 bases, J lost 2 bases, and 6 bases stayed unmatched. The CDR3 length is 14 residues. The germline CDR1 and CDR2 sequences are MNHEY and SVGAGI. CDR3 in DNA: TGTGCCAGCAGAGAGACAGGGTTAAACTATGGCTACACCTTC. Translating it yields CASRETGLNYGYTF.

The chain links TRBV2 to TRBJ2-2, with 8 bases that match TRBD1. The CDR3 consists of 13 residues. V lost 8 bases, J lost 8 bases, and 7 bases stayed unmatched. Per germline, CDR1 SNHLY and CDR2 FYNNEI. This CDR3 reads CASGWTGKGELFF. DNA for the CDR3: TGTGCCAGCGGCTGGACAGGGAAGGGGGAGCTGTTTTTT.

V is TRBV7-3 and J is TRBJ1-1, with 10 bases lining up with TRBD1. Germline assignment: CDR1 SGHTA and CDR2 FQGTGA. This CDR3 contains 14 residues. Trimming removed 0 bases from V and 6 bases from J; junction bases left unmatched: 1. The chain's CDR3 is CASSLTGTGAEAFF. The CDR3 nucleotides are TGTGCCAGCAGCTTAACAGGGACAGGGGCTGAAGCTTTCTTT.

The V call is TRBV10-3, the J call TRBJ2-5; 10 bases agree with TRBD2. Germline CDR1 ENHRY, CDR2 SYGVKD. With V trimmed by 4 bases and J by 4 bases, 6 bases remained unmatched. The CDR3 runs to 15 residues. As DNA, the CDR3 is TGTGCCATCAGTGGGCCTAGCGGGGGCCTAGAGACCCAGTACTTC. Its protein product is CAISGPSGGLETQYF.

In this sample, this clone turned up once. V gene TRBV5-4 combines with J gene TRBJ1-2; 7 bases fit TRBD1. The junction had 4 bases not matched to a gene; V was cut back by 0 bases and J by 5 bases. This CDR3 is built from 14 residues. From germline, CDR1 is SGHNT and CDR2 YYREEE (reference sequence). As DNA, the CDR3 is TGTGCCAGCAGCTTGGAACAGGGGAGTTATGGCTACACCTTC. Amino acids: CASSLEQGSYGYTF.

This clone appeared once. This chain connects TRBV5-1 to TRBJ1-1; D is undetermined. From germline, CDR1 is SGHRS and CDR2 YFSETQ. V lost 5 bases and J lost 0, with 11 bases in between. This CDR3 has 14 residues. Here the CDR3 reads CASRPAFMNTEAFF. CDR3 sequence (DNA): TGCGCCAGCAGACCCGCGTTTATGAACACTGAAGCTTTCTTT.

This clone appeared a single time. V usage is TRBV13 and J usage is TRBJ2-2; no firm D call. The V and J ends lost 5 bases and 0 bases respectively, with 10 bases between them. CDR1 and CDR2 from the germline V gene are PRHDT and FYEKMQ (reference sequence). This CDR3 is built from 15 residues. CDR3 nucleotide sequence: TGTGCCAGCAGCCCTTATTCCGCGAACACCGGGGAGCTGTTTTTT. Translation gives CASSPYSANTGELFF.

The CDR3 here is CASSQLASQRAASTDTQYF. CDR3 DNA: TGTGCCAGCAGCCAACTCGCCTCGCAACGGGCGGCTAGCACAGATACGCAGTATTTT. The V call is TRBV3-1 (or the pseudogene TRBV3-2), the J call TRBJ2-3; D is unresolved. The germline V gene encodes CDR1 LGHDT and CDR2 YNNKEL (reference sequence). The CDR3 is 19 amino acids. Between the trimmed V and J ends, which lost 2 bases and 0 bases, there was a span of 21 bases.

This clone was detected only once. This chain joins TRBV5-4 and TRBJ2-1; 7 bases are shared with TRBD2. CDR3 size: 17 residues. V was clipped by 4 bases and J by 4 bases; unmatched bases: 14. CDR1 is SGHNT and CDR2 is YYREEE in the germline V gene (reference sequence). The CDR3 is CASSLPTGGGPYNEQFF. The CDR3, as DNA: TGTGCCAGCAGCCTCCCGACGGGCGGGGGACCTTACAATGAGCAGTTCTTC.

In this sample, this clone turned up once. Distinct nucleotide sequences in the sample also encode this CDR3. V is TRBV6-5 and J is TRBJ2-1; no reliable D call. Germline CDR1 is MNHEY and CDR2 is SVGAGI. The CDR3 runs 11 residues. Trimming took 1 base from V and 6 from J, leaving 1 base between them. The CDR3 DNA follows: TGTGCCAGCAGTTACTTCAATGAGCAGTTCTTC. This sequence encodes CASSYFNEQFF.

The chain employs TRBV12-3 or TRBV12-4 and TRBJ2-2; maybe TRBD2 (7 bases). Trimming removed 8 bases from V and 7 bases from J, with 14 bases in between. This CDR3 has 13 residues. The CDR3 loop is CASGRGDIGELFF. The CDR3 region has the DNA TGTGCCAGCGGTCGGGGGGACATCGGGGAGCTGTTTTTT.

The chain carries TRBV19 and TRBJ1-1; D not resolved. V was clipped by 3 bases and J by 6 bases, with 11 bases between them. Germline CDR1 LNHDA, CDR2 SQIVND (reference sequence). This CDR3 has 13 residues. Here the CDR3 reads CASSIVEGAEAFF. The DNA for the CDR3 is TGTGCCAGTAGTATTGTTGAGGGCGCTGAAGCTTTCTTT. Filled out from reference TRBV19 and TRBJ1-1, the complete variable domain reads DGGITQSPKYLFRKEGQNVTLSCEQNLNHDAMYWYRQDPGQGLRLIYYSQIVNDFQKGDIAEGYSVSREKKESFPLTVTSAQKNPTAFYLCASSIVEGAEAFFGQGTRLTVV.

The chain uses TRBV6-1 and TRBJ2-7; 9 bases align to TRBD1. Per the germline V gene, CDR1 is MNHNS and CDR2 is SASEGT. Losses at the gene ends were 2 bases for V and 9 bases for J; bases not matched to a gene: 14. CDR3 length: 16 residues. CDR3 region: CASSEPPGQGFSGQYF. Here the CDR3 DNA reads TGTGCCAGCAGTGAACCCCCCGGACAGGGGTTTTCCGGGCAGTACTTC.

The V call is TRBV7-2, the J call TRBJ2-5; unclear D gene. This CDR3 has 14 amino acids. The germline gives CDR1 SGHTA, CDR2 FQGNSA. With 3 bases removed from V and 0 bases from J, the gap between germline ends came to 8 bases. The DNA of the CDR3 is TGTGCCAGCAGCTTGACGCCGCACCAAGAGACCCAGTACTTC. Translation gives CASSLTPHQETQYF. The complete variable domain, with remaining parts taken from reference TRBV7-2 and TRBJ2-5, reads GAGVSQSPSNKVTEKGKDVELRCDPISGHTALYWYRQSLGQGLEFLIYFQGNSAPDKSGLPSDRFSAERTGGSVSTLTIQRTQQEDSAVYLCASSLTPHQETQYFGPGTRLLVL.

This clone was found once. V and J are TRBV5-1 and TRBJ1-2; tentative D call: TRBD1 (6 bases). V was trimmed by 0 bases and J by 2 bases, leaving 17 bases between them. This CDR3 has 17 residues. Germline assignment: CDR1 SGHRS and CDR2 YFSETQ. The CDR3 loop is CASSLDTLLQGNYGYTF. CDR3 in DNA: TGCGCCAGCAGCTTGGACACCCTACTACAGGGCAACTATGGCTACACCTTC. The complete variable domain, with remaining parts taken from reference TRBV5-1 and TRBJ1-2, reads KAGVTQTPRYLIKTRGQQVTLSCSPISGHRSVSWYQQTPGQGLQFLFEYFSETQRNKGNFPGRFSGRQFSNSRSEMNVSTLELGDSALYLCASSLDTLLQGNYGYTFGSGTRLTVV.

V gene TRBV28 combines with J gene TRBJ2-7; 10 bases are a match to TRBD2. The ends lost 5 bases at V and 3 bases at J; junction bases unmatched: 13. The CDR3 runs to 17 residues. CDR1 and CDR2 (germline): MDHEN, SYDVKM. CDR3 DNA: TGTGCCAGCAGTACATATTATGAGACTAGCGGGCGCTACGAGCAGTACTTC. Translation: CASSTYYETSGRYEQYF. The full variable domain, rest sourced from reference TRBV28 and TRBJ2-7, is DVKVTQSSRYLVKRTGEKVFLECVQDMDHENMFWYRQDPGLGLRLIYFSYDVKMKEKGDIPEGYSVSREKKERFSLILESASTNQTSMYLCASSTYYETSGRYEQYFGPGTRLTVT.

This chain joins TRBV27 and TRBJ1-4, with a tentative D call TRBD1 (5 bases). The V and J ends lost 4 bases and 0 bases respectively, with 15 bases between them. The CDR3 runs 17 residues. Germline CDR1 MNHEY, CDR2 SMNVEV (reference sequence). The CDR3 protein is CASSSVQSRATNEKLFF. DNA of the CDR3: TGTGCCAGCAGTTCCGTTCAAAGCAGGGCAACTAATGAAAAACTGTTTTTT.

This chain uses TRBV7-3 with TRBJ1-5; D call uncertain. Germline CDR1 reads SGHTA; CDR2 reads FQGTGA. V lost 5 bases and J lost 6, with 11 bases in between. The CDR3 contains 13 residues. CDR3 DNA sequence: TGTGCCAGCAGCCAATCTAGAGGTCAGCCCCAGCATTTT. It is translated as CASSQSRGQPQHF.

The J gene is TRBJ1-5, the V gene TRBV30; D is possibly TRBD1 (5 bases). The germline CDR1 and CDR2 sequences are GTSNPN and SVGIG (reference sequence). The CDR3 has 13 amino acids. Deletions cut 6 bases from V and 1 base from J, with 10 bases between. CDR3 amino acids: CACGGKSNQPQHF. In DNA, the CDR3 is TGTGCCTGTGGGGGTAAAAGCAATCAGCCCCAGCATTTT.

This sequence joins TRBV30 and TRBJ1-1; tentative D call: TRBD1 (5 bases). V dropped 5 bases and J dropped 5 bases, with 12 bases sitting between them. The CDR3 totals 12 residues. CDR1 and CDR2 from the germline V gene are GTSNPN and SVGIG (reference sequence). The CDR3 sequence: CAWQQGGTEAFF. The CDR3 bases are TGTGCCTGGCAGCAGGGAGGGACTGAAGCTTTCTTT.

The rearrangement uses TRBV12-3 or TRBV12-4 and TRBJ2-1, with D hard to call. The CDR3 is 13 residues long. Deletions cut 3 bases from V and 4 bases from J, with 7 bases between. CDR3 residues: CASSFDFYNEQFF. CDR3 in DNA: TGTGCCAGCAGTTTTGACTTTTACAATGAGCAGTTCTTC.

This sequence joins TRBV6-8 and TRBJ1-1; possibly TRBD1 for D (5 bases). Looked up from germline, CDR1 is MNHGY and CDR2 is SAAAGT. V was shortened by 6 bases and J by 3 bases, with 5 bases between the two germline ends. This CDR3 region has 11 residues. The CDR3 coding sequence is TGTGCCAGCAGCAGGGACACTGAAGCTTTCTTT. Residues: CASSRDTEAFF.

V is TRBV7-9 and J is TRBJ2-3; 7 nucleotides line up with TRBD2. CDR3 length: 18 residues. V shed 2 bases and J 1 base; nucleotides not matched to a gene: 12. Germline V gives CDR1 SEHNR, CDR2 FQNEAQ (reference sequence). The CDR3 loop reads CASSLFLRQGGGTDTQYF. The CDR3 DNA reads TGTGCCAGCAGCTTATTTCTTCGGCAGGGAGGGGGCACAGATACGCAGTATTTT.

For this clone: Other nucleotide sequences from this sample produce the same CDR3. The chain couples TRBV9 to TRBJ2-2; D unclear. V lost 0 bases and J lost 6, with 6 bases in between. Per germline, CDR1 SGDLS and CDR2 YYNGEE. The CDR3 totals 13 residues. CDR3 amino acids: CASSVVGAGELFF. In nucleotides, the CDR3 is TGTGCCAGCAGCGTAGTAGGTGCCGGGGAGCTGTTTTTT.